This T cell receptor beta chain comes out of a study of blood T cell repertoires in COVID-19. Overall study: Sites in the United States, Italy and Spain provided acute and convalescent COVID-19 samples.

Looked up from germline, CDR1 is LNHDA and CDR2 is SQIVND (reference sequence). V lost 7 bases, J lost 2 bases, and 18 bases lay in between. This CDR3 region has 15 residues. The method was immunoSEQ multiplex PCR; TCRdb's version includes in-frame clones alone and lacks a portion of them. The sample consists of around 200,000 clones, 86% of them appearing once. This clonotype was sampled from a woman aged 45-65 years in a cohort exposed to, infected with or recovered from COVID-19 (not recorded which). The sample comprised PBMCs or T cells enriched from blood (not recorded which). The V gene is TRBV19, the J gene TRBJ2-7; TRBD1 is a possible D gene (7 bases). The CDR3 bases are TGTGCCAGTACCCTCGGGCCAGGGGGGCCCTACGAGCAGTACTTC. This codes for CASTLGPGGPYEQYF. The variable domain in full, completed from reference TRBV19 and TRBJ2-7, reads DGGITQSPKYLFRKEGQNVTLSCEQNLNHDAMYWYRQDPGQGLRLIYYSQIVNDFQKGDIAEGYSVSREKKESFPLTVTSAQKNPTAFYLCASTLGPGGPYEQYFGPGTRLTVT.